Given below is one T cell receptor beta chain in context. Its antigen remains undetermined. Per-base quality was not reported, and no clone a single base away is much larger than it. TCRbeta CDR3 regions were amplified from genomic DNA using the immunoSEQ Assay, a bias-controlled multiplex PCR. For the original study's pipeline: Within the assay, amplification of reference gene primers was used to estimate how many nucleated cells each sample contained. To quantify the absolute abundance of each unique TCRbeta CDR3 rearrangement, sequence reads were collapsed and filtered. Productive Simpson clonality was computed per sample as the square root of Simpson's diversity index over productive rearrangements. The clones in this table, taken by TCRdb from immuneACCESS, are in-frame only. Not every clone is retained; where verified, under half of the shortfall comes from an unresolved V gene, and the cause of the rest is unknown. That table is the source of V, J and clone size, and D and trimming were worked out from the DNA. Counted in this sample were fewer than 55,000 clones; 81% of them appeared once. In total, the top ten clones hold about a fifth of the sample.

This specimen belongs to a study of blood T cell repertoires in COVID-19 (dated by TCRdb to the early 2020s). With respect to the entire study: Samples covering the acute and convalescent phases of COVID-19 were provided by collaborators in the United States, Italy and Spain. Deeply sampled blood TCRbeta repertoires from subjects exposed to, actively infected with, or recovered from COVID-19 were included in the dataset. The repertoires were released in a freely available public database intended as a resource for research on the immune response to SARS-CoV-2. The sample metadata nearly always contained a de-identified subject ID, COVID-19 status, age in years and sex. Samples were obtained from the ongoing ImmuneRACE study (first 160 participants) and from about 1,300 subjects provided by 6 global collaborators. The prospective study material was composed of cDNA or gDNA derived from T cells, B-cell-depleted T cells, or PBMCs. Where HLA class I and class II types were available, the types were taken from metadata supplied by the sample provider, not from assay-based typing. Study-level results and caveats: The amount of clinical and demographic metadata varied by source and participant and was provided uncurated.

The V end loses 3 bases and the J end loses 7 bases, and a stretch of 18 bases separates them. Looking up the germline V gene (reference sequence) yields CDR1 DFQATT and CDR2 SNEGSKA. Counted from cysteine to phenylalanine, this CDR3 has 15 amino acids. Kept here is only the CDR3 DNA, which spans 45 bases and is read in frame from base 1. One collaborating source in Seattle enrolled patients during active infection and followed them longitudinally through the course of disease. The collaborating institutions used their own protocols to collect whole blood in K2EDTA tubes. For TCRbeta analysis, collaborator samples were shipped as frozen whole blood, as isolated PBMCs, or as DNA extracted from either sample type.

The origin of this receptor is a woman aged 80 or older with COVID-19, enrolled during active disease. The rearrangement combines TRBV20-1 with TRBJ1-4, with no confidently assigned D gene. The sample taken for sequencing was peripheral blood. In nucleotide form, the sequence is TGCAGTGCTAGTGGTCTTACCAACTATGTTGAAAAACTGTTTTTT. Protein translation: CSASGLTNYVEKLFF.